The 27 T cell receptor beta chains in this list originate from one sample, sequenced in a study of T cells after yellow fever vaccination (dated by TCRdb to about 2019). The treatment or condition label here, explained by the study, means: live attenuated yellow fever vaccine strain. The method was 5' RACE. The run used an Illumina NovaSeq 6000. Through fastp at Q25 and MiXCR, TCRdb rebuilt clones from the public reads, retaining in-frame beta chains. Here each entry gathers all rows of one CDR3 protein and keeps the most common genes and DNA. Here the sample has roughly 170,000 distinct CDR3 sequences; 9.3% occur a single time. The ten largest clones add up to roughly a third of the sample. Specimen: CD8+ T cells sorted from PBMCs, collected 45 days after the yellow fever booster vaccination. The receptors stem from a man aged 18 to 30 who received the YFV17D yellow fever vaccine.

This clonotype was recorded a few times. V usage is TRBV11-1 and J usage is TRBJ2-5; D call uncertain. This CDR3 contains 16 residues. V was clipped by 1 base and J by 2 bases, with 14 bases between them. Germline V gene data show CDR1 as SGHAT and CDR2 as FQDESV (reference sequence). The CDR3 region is CASSLGRVGQQETQYF. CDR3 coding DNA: TGTGCCAGCAGCTTAGGCCGTGTCGGGCAACAAGAGACCCAGTACTTC.

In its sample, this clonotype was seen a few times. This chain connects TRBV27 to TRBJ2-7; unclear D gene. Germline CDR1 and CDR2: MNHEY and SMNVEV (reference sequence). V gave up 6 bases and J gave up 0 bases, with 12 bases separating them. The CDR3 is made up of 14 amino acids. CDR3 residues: CASRAGISSYEQYF. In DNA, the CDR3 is TGTGCCAGCAGGGCAGGAATTAGCTCCTACGAGCAGTACTTC.

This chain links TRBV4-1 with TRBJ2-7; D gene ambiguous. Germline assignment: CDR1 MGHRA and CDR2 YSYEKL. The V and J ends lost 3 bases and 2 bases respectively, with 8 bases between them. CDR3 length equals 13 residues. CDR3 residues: CASSHPGTYEQYF. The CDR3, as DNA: TGCGCCAGCAGCCACCCCGGAACCTACGAGCAGTACTTC.

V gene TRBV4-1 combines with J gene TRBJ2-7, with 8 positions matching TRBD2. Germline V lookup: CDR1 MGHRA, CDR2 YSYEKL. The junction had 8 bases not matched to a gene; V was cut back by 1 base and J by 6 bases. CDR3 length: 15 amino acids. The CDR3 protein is CASSQVPGLDTEQYF. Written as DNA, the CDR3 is TGCGCCAGCAGCCAAGTCCCGGGACTAGATACCGAGCAGTACTTC.

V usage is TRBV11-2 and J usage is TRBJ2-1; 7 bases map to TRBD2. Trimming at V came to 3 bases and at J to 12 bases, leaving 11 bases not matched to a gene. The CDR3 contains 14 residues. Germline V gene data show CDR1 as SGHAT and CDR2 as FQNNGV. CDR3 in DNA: TGTGCCAGCAGCTTCTTGGGGACTACCTCCCCGCAGTTCTTC. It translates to CASSFLGTTSPQFF.

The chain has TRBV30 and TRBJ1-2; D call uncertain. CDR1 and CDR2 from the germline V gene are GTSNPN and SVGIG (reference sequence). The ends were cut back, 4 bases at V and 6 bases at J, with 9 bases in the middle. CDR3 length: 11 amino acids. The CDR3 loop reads CAWTVGDGYTF. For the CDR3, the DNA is TGTGCCTGGACGGTGGGAGATGGCTACACCTTC.

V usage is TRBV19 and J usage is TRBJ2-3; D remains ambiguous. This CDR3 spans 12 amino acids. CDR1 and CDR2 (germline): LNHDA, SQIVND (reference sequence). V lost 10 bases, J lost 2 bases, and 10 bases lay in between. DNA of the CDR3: TGTGCCACCCAGGACCCCACAGATACGCAGTATTTT. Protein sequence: CATQDPTDTQYF.

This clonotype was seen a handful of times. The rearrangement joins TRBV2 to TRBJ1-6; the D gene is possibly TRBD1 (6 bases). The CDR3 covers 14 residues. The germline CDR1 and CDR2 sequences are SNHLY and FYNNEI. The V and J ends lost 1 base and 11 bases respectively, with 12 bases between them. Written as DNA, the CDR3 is TGTGCCAGCAGTGAAGGGGCAACAGGGACACCCCTCCACTTT. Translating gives CASSEGATGTPLHF.

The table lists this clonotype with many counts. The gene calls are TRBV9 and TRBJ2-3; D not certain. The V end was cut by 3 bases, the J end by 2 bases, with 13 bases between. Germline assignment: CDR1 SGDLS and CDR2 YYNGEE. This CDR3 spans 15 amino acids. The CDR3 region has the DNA TGTGCCAGCAGCGCTGGACCCGCCCCCACAGATACGCAGTATTTT. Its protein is CASSAGPAPTDTQYF.

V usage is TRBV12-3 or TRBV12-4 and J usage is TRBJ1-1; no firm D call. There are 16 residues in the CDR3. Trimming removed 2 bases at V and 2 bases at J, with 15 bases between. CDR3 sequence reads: CASSLTPFGVNTEAFF. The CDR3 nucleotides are TGTGCCAGCAGTTTAACCCCCTTCGGCGTAAACACTGAAGCTTTCTTT.

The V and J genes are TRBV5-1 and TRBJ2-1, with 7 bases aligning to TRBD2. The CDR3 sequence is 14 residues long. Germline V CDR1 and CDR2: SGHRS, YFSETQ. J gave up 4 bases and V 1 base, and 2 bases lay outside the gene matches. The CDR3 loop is CASSLLGGYNEQFF. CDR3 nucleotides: TGCGCCAGCAGCTTGCTCGGGGGGTACAATGAGCAGTTCTTC.

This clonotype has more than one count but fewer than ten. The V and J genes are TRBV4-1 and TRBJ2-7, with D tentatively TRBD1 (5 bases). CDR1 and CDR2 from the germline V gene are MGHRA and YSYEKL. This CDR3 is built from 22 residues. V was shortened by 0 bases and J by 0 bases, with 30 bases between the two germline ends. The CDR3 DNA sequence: TGCGCCAGCAGCCAAGATAGGTTAGGGTTGACAGTTGGGATTGAACCCTCCTACGAGCAGTACTTC. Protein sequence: CASSQDRLGLTVGIEPSYEQYF.

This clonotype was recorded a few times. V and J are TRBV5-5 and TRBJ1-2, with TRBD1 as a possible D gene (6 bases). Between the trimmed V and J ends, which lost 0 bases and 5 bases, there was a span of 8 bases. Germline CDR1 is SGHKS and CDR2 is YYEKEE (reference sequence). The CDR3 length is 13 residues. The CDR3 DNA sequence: TGTGCCAGCAGCTTGGAACAGGGTTATGGCTACACCTTC. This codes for CASSLEQGYGYTF.

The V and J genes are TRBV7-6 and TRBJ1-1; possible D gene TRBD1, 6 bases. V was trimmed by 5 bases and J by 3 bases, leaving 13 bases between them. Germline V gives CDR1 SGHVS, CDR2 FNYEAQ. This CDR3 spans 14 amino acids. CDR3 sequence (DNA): TGTGCCAGCAGCAAACAGGGCCTAGACACTGAAGCTTTCTTT. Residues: CASSKQGLDTEAFF. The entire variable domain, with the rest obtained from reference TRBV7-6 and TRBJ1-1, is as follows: GAGVSQSPRYKVTKRGQDVALRCDPISGHVSLYWYRQALGQGPEFLTYFNYEAQQDKSGLPNDRFSAERPEGSISTLTIQRTEQRDSAMYRCASSKQGLDTEAFFGQGTRLTVV.

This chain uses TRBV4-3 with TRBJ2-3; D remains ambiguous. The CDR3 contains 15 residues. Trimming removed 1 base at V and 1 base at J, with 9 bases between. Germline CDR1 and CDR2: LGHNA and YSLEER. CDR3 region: CASSQGVVRTDTQYF. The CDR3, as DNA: TGCGCCAGCAGCCAAGGTGTTGTGCGCACAGATACGCAGTATTTT.

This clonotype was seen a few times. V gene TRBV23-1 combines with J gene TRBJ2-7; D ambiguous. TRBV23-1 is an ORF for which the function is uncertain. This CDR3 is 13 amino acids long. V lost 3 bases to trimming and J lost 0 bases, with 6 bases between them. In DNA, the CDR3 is TGCGCCAGCAGTCACTGGGGCTCCTACGAGCAGTACTTC. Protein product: CASSHWGSYEQYF.

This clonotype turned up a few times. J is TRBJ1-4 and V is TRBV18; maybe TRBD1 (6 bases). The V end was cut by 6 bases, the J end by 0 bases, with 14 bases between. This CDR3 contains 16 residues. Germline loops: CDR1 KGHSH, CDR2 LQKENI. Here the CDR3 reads CASSRTERTTNEKLFF. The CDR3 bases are TGTGCCAGCTCCCGGACAGAGCGGACAACTAATGAAAAACTGTTTTTT.

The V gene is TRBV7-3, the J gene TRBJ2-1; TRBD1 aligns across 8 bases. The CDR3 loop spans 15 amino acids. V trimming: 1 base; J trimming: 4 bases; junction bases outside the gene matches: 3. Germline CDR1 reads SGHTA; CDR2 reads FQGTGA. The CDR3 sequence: CASSLNRDRYNEQFF. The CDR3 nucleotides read TGTGCCAGCAGCTTAAACCGGGACAGGTACAATGAGCAGTTCTTC.

CDR3 nucleotides: TGTGCCAGCAGTTCTCTGACTAGCACTGACTCCTACGAGCAGTACGTC. It specifies CASSSLTSTDSYEQYV. The gene calls are TRBV28 and TRBJ2-7; 7 positions agree with TRBD2. Germline V gene data show CDR1 as MDHEN and CDR2 as SYDVKM. V dropped 4 bases and J dropped 0; count of bases not matched to a gene: 9. The CDR3 length is 16 residues.

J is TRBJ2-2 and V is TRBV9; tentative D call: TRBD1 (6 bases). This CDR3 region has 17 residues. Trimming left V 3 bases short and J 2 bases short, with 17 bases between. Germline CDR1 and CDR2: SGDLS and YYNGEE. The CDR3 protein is CASSARQATRNTGELFF. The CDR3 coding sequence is TGTGCCAGCAGCGCAAGACAGGCGACGAGAAACACCGGGGAGCTGTTTTTT.

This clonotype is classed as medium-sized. The CDR3 sequence is CASSQGGWANTEAFF. The CDR3 DNA reads as TGCGCCAGCAGCCAAGGGGGGTGGGCGAACACTGAAGCTTTCTTT. This chain links TRBV4-1 with TRBJ1-1, with D maybe TRBD1 (5 bases). Trimming cost V 1 base and J 1 base, with 10 bases left between them. CDR1 and CDR2 (germline): MGHRA, YSYEKL. CDR3 length: 15 residues.

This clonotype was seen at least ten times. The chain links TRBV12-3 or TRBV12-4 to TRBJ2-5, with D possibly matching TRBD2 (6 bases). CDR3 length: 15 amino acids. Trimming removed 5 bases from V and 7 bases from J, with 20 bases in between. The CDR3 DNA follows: TGTGCCAGCAGTCAACCGGACGGGGGTCTTGTGACCCAGTACTTC. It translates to CASSQPDGGLVTQYF.

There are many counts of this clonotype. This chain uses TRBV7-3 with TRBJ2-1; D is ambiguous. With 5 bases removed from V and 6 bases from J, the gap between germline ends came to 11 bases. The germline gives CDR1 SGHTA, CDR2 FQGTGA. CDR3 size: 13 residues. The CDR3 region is CASSPAPRNEQFF. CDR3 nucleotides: TGTGCCAGCAGCCCCGCCCCCCGCAATGAGCAGTTCTTC.

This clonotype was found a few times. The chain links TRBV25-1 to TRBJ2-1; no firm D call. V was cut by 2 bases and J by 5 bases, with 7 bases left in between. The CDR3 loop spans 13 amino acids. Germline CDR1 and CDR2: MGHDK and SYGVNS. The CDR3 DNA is TGTGCCAGCAGTGAAGTGGGGAACAATGAGCAGTTCTTC. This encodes CASSEVGNNEQFF.

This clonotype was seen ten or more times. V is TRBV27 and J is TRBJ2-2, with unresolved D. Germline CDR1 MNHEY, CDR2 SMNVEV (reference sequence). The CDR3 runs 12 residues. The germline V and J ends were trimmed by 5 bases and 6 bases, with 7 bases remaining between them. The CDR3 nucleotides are TGTGCCAGCAGTCTGCTTCCCGGGGAGCTGTTTTTT. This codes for CASSLLPGELFF.

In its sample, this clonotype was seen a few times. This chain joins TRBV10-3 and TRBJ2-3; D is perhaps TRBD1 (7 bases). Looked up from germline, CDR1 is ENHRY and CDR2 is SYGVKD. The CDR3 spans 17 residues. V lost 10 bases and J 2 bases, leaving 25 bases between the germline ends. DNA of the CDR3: TGTGCCACGGCCGACCTCGGGGGCAGGGGGATCACAGATACGCAGTATTTT. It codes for CATADLGGRGITDTQYF.

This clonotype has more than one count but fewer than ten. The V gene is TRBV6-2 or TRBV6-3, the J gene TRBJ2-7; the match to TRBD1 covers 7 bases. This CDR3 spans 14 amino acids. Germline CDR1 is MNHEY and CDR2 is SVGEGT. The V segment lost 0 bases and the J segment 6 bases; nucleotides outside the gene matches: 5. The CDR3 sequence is CASSYSTGHGEQYF. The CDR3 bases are TGTGCCAGCAGTTACTCGACAGGGCACGGCGAGCAGTACTTC.